A single sample gave rise to the 27 T cell receptor beta chains below, sequenced in a study of CD4+ T cells in melanoma. TCRdb keeps only in-frame clones here, not all; method: immunoSEQ multiplex PCR. The repertoire includes over 100,000 clones, about 92% of them detected once, and 3% to 4% sits in the top ten. The sample consisted of peripheral blood. Receptors originate from a human donor with melanoma.

V is TRBV7-2 and J is TRBJ2-2; D is possibly TRBD1 (5 bases). Germline V lookup: CDR1 SGHTA, CDR2 FQGNSA. The CDR3 extends over 14 amino acids. V was pared by 4 bases and J by 4 bases, with 10 bases between. Here the CDR3 DNA reads TGTGCCAGCAGCTATCAGGGATTCACCGGGGAGCTGTTTTTT. Its translation is CASSYQGFTGELFF.

This clone came up once. The chain links TRBV6-6 to TRBJ1-1; no reliable D call. V shed 7 bases and J shed 1 base, with 4 bases lying between them. CDR1 and CDR2 from the germline V gene are MNHNY and SVGAGI (reference sequence). The CDR3 length is 11 residues. The CDR3 DNA reads as TGTGCCAGCATCACGAACACTGAAGCTTTCTTT. Translating it yields CASITNTEAFF.

The V call is TRBV11-2, the J call TRBJ2-5; D is perhaps TRBD1 (5 bases). Germline assignment: CDR1 SGHAT and CDR2 FQNNGV. V was clipped by 8 bases and J by 1 base, with 8 bases between them. The CDR3 spans 12 residues. The CDR3 bases are TGTGCCAGCGGGGCACTCCAAGAGACCCAGTACTTC. As protein: CASGALQETQYF. Full variable domain (outside the CDR3, taken from reference TRBV11-2 and TRBJ2-5): EAGVAQSPRYKIIEKRQSVAFWCNPISGHATLYWYQQILGQGPKLLIQFQNNGVVDDSQLPKDRFSAERLKGVDSTLKIQPAKLEDSAVYLCASGALQETQYFGPGTRLLVL.

This chain uses TRBV27 with TRBJ1-2; 7 nucleotides line up with TRBD1. V was pared by 7 bases and J by 7 bases, with 15 bases of the junction left unmatched. The CDR3 is 15 residues long. Germline CDR1 is MNHEY and CDR2 is SMNVEV (reference sequence). CDR3 in amino acids: CASTPSVLGQVGYTF. In DNA, the CDR3 is TGTGCCAGCACCCCCAGCGTCCTTGGACAGGTTGGCTACACCTTC.

J is TRBJ2-1 and V is TRBV7-3; the D is unclear. The length of the CDR3 is 15 residues. The V end lost 2 bases, the J end lost 4 bases, and 12 bases lay between the germline ends. Germline V lookup: CDR1 SGHTA, CDR2 FQGTGA. The CDR3 protein is CASSLLDTDYNEQFF. The CDR3 DNA reads as TGTGCCAGCAGCTTATTGGATACAGATTACAATGAGCAGTTCTTC.

This clone was detected only once. The genes are TRBV7-3 and TRBJ2-1; 11 bases match TRBD2. The V gene end was trimmed by 2 bases and the J gene end by 2 bases; junction bases not matched to a gene: 2. CDR3 length: 16 amino acids. CDR1 and CDR2 (germline): SGHTA, FQGTGA. As DNA, the CDR3 is TGTGCCAGCAGCTTAGGGACTAGCGGCGCCTACAATGAGCAGTTCTTC. Its protein product is CASSLGTSGAYNEQFF.

CDR3 sequence (DNA): TGTGCCAGCAAATCCTCATCTGGGACAGGGGGAGGCTACACCTTC. It translates to CASKSSSGTGGGYTF. V gene TRBV27 combines with J gene TRBJ1-2; TRBD1 agrees at 11 bases. The CDR3 length is 15 residues. V lost 7 bases and J lost 8; bases outside the gene matches: 12. The germline CDR1 and CDR2 sequences are MNHEY and SMNVEV (reference sequence).

This clone has a single count. The V and J genes are TRBV10-3 and TRBJ1-2, with D perhaps matching TRBD1 (6 bases). This CDR3 is built from 16 residues. In germline, CDR1 is ENHRY, CDR2 SYGVKD. V was shortened by 6 bases and J by 2 bases, with 19 bases between the two germline ends. The CDR3 is CAISVSLTGSNYGYTF. For the CDR3, the DNA is TGTGCCATCAGCGTTTCCCTGACAGGTAGCAACTATGGCTACACCTTC.

The rearrangement links TRBV7-3 to TRBJ2-7; D gene unclear. The CDR3 has 13 amino acids. Trimming cost V 1 base and J 5 bases, with 9 bases left between them. Germline V gene lookup returns CDR1 SGHTA and CDR2 FQGTGA. The CDR3 region has the DNA TGTGCCAGCAGCTTAATCATGGGGAACGAGCAGTACTTC. Residues: CASSLIMGNEQYF.

The V gene is TRBV7-9, the J gene TRBJ2-7; D possibly corresponds to TRBD1 (5 bases). Germline CDR1 and CDR2: SEHNR and FQNEAQ (reference sequence). With 5 bases removed from V and 1 base from J, the gap between germline ends came to 9 bases. This CDR3 spans 13 amino acids. The CDR3 nucleotides are TGTGCCAGCAGCATCACAGGATCCTACGAGCAGTACTTC. Protein product: CASSITGSYEQYF.

V usage is TRBV6-1 and J usage is TRBJ1-5; D remains ambiguous. The CDR3 length is 15 residues. V gave up 4 bases and J gave up 1 base, with 11 bases separating them. Germline CDR1 and CDR2: MNHNS and SASEGT. This chain's CDR3 is CASSVHGQSNQPQHF. CDR3 nucleotides: TGTGCCAGCAGTGTCCACGGGCAAAGCAATCAGCCCCAGCATTTT.

This sequence joins TRBV5-6 and TRBJ1-4, with D unclear. The CDR3 sequence is 15 residues long. V lost 4 bases, J lost 5 bases, and 15 bases lay in between. Germline V gene sequence: CDR1 SGHDT, CDR2 YYEEEE. The CDR3 DNA reads TGTGCCAGCAGCCCAACGAACGGAGGGAATGAAAAACTGTTTTTT. Protein: CASSPTNGGNEKLFF.

The chain combines TRBV18 with TRBJ2-3; D may be TRBD1 (5 bases). Per the germline V gene, CDR1 is KGHSH and CDR2 is LQKENI. The CDR3 consists of 15 residues. Deletions cut 2 bases from V and 3 bases from J, with 12 bases between. The CDR3 region has the DNA TGTGCCAGCTCACCAAGGCAGGGCAGGACAGATACGCAGTATTTT. This translates into CASSPRQGRTDTQYF.

The chain joins TRBV2 to TRBJ1-2; D is uncertain. V was trimmed by 3 bases and J by 0 bases, leaving 8 bases between them. The CDR3 length is 14 residues. Germline V gene data show CDR1 as SNHLY and CDR2 as FYNNEI. The CDR3 bases are TGTGCCAGCAGTGAGGGAGGAGCTAACTATGGCTACACCTTC. It is translated as CASSEGGANYGYTF.

The genes are TRBV29-1 and TRBJ1-1; no reliable D call. The V gene's germline CDR1 is SQVTM and CDR2 ANQGSEA. The CDR3 extends over 14 amino acids. Deletions cut 0 bases from V and 5 bases from J, with 13 bases between. CDR3 nucleotide sequence: TGCAGCGTTGAAGACCGGAGGAGGCGGACTGAAGCTTTCTTT. This sequence encodes CSVEDRRRRTEAFF.

The rearrangement uses TRBV11-1 and TRBJ2-5, with 8 bases aligning to TRBD2. The J segment lost 5 bases and the V segment lost 5 bases, leaving 16 bases of the junction unmatched. CDR3 length equals 17 residues. Germline CDR1 and CDR2: SGHAT and FQDESV (reference sequence). CDR3 amino acids: CASSHPLGGGVGETQYF. DNA of the CDR3: TGTGCCAGCAGCCACCCCCTCGGGGGGGGCGTTGGGGAGACCCAGTACTTC.

The V and J genes are TRBV18 and TRBJ2-1, with 8 bases aligning to TRBD1. V lost 2 bases, J lost 9 bases, and 3 bases stayed unmatched. There are 13 residues in the CDR3. Per germline, CDR1 KGHSH and CDR2 LQKENI. The CDR3 is CASSPWDRPEQFF. The CDR3 nucleotides read TGTGCCAGCTCACCATGGGACAGGCCTGAGCAGTTCTTC.

J is TRBJ2-7 and V is TRBV4-1; 7 bases are shared with TRBD2. The CDR3 runs to 15 residues. Trimming removed 4 bases from V and 5 bases from J; junction bases left unmatched: 11. CDR1 is MGHRA and CDR2 is YSYEKL in the germline V gene. The CDR3: CASSLRLAGSDEQYF. The CDR3 nucleotides read TGCGCCAGCAGCCTTAGACTAGCCGGGTCGGACGAGCAGTACTTC.

The rearrangement uses TRBV7-9 and TRBJ1-2, with TRBD1 matching over 7 bases. Germline-derived CDR1 and CDR2 are SEHNR and FQNEAQ (reference sequence). CDR3 length equals 17 residues. Germline trimming cut 5 bases from V and 0 bases from J; bases unmatched to any gene: 12. The DNA for the CDR3 is TGTGCCAGCAGCCGCAAAGAGACAGGGAAAGCTAACTATGGCTACACCTTC. Its translation is CASSRKETGKANYGYTF.

This clone occurred a few times. This chain uses TRBV6-1 with TRBJ2-3; 8 nucleotides agree with TRBD2. The CDR3 extends over 13 amino acids. The V and J ends lost 6 bases and 4 bases, in that order; junction bases with no gene match: 3. Germline V gives CDR1 MNHNS, CDR2 SASEGT. CDR3 loop: CASRERGPDTQYF. The CDR3 region has the DNA TGTGCCAGCAGGGAGCGGGGGCCAGATACGCAGTATTTT.

V and J are TRBV27 and TRBJ1-2, with D possibly TRBD1 on 6 matching bases. The CDR3 runs 14 residues. Germline-derived CDR1 and CDR2 are MNHEY and SMNVEV (reference sequence). Trimming took 5 bases from V and 4 from J, leaving 14 bases between them. CDR3 in DNA: TGTGCCAGCAGTCCACGGGGGCCGGGCTATGGCTACACCTTC. Protein: CASSPRGPGYGYTF.

The V call is TRBV19, the J call TRBJ1-2, with 8 bases that match TRBD1. The CDR3 is 14 residues long. Trimming took 4 bases from V and 8 from J; bases not matched to a gene: 9. The germline V gene encodes CDR1 LNHDA and CDR2 SQIVND (reference sequence). Written as DNA, the CDR3 is TGTGCCAGTAGTACCGCGGACAGGGCATGGGGCTACACCTTC. Translated, it gives CASSTADRAWGYTF.

The count of this clone is one. This chain connects TRBV7-9 to TRBJ2-7; tentative D call: TRBD1 (5 bases). Germline CDR1 reads SEHNR; CDR2 reads FQNEAQ (reference sequence). The CDR3 extends over 12 amino acids. V dropped 5 bases and J dropped 5 bases, with 10 bases sitting between them. The CDR3 sequence is CASSVGVHEQYF. For the CDR3, the DNA is TGTGCCAGCAGCGTAGGGGTTCACGAGCAGTACTTC.

This chain connects TRBV7-2 to TRBJ2-1, with D maybe TRBD2 (5 bases). The germline V gene encodes CDR1 SGHTA and CDR2 FQGNSA. The CDR3 length is 15 residues. V lost 5 bases, J lost 5 bases, and 16 bases lay in between. CDR3 sequence reads: CASSRQARLNNEQFF. For the CDR3, the DNA is TGTGCCAGCAGCCGTCAAGCCCGACTAAACAATGAGCAGTTCTTC.

The rearrangement uses TRBV2 and TRBJ1-5, with TRBD1 as a possible D gene (6 bases). V dropped 5 bases and J dropped 2 bases, with 13 bases sitting between them. Germline lookup yields CDR1 SNHLY and CDR2 FYNNEI. The CDR3 covers 15 residues. CDR3 in DNA: TGTGCCAGCAGTACAGGGAACTTGGGCAATCAGCCCCAGCATTTT. As protein: CASSTGNLGNQPQHF. Full variable domain (missing parts from reference TRBV2 and TRBJ1-5): EPEVTQTPSHQVTQMGQEVILRCVPISNHLYFYWYRQILGQKVEFLVSFYNNEISEKSEIFDDQFSVERPDGSNFTLKIRSTKLEDSAMYFCASSTGNLGNQPQHFGDGTRLSIL.

This chain uses TRBV11-2 with TRBJ2-1, with 15 positions matching TRBD2. The CDR3 extends over 16 amino acids. V lost 3 bases and J lost 8; bases outside the gene matches: 5. Germline assignment: CDR1 SGHAT and CDR2 FQNNGV. The CDR3 sequence is CASSLGLAGGIDEQFF. The CDR3 DNA reads as TGTGCCAGCAGCTTGGGACTAGCGGGAGGTATCGATGAGCAGTTCTTC.

This chain connects TRBV7-9 to TRBJ1-1; the D is unclear. V lost 3 bases and J lost 8, with 10 bases in between. The CDR3 contains 12 residues. Germline CDR1 is SEHNR and CDR2 is FQNEAQ (reference sequence). This CDR3 reads CASSLATAEAFF. CDR3 nucleotides: TGTGCCAGCAGCTTGGCTACAGCGGAAGCTTTCTTT.